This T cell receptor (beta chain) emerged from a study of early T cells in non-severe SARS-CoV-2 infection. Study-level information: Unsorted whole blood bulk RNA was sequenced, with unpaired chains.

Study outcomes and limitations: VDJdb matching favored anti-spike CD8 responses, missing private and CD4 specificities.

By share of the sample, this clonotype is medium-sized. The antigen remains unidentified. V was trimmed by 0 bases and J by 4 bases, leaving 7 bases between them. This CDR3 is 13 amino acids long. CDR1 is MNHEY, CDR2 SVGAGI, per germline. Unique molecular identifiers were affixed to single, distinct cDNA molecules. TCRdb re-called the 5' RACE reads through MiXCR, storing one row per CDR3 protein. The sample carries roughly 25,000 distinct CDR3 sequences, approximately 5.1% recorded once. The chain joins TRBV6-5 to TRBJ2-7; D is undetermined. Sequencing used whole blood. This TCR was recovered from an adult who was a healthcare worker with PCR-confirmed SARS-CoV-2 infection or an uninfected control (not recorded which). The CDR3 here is CASSYSIPYEQYF. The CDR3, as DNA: TGTGCCAGCAGTTACTCGATACCTTACGAGCAGTACTTC.